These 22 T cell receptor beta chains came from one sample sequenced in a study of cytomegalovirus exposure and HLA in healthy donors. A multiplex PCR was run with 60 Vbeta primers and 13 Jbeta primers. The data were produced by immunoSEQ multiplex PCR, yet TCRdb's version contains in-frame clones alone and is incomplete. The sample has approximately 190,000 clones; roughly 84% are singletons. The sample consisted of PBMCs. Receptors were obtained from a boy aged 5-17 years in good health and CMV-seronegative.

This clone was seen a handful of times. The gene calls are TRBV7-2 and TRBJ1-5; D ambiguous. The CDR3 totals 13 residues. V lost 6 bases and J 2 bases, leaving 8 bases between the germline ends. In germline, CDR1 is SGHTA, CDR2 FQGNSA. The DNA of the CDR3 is TGTGCCAGCAGAAAAGCCGGCAATCAGCCCCAGCATTTT. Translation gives CASRKAGNQPQHF.

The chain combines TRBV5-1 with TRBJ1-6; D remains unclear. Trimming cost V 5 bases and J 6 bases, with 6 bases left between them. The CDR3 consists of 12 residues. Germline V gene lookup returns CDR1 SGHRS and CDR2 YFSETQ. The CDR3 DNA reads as TGCGCCAGCAGGAGGGTTAATTCACCCCTCCACTTT. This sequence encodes CASRRVNSPLHF.

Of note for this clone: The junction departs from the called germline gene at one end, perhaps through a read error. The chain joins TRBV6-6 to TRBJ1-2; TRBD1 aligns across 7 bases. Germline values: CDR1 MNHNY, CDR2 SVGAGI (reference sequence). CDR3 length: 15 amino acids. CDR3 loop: CVSSNPGQQNYGYTF. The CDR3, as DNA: TGTGTCAGCAGTAACCCGGGACAGCAAAACTATGGCTACACCTTC.

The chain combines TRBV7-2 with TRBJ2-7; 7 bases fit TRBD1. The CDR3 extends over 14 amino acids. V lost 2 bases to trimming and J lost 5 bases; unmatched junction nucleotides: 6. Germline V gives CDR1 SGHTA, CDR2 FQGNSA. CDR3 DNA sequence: TGTGCCAGCAGCTTAAAGCGAGGGGGCAACGAGCAGTACTTC. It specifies CASSLKRGGNEQYF.

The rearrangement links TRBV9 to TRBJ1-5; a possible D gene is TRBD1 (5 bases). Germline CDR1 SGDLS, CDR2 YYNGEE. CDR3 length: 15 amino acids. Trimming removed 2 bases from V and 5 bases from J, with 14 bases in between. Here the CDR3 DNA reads TGTGCCAGCAGCGTGTCAGGGTATAACGATCAGCCCCAGCATTTT. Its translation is CASSVSGYNDQPQHF.

The CDR3 region has the DNA TGTGCCTGGGCGGACGGACTCAATCAGCCCCAGCATTTT. Translating it yields CAWADGLNQPQHF. The rearrangement joins TRBV30 to TRBJ1-5; no clear D. V was clipped by 5 bases and J by 3 bases, with 11 bases between them. CDR3 length: 13 amino acids. The germline CDR1 and CDR2 sequences are GTSNPN and SVGIG (reference sequence).

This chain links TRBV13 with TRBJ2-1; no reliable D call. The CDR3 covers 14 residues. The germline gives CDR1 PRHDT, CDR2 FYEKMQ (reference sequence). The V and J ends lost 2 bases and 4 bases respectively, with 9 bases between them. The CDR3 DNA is TGTGCCAGCAGCTTAAATCCCCGGTACAATGAGCAGTTCTTC. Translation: CASSLNPRYNEQFF.

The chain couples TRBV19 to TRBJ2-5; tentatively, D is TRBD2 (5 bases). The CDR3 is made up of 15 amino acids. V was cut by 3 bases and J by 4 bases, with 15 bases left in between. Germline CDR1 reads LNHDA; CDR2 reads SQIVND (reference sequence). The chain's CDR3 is CASSMKGLAGETQYF. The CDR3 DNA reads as TGTGCCAGTAGTATGAAAGGTCTAGCTGGAGAGACCCAGTACTTC.

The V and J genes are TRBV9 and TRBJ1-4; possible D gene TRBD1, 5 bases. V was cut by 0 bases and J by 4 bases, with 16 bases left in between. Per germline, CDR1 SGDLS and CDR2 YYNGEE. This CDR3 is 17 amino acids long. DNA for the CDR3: TGTGCCAGCAGCGTAGGAGCCCTCGGGGGAAATAATGAAAAACTGTTTTTT. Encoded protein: CASSVGALGGNNEKLFF.

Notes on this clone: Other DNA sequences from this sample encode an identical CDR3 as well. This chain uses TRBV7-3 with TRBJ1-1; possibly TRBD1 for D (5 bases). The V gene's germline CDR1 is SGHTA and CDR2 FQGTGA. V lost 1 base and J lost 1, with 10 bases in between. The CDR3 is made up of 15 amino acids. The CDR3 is CASSLIRQGNTEAFF. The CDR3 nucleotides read TGTGCCAGCAGCTTAATAAGGCAGGGGAACACTGAAGCTTTCTTT.

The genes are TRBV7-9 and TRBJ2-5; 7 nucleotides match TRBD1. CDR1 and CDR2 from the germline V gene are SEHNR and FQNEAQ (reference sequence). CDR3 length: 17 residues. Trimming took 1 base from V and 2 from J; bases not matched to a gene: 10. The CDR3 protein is CASSLVDRDGGQETQYF. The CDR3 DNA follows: TGTGCCAGCAGCTTAGTAGACAGGGATGGGGGTCAAGAGACCCAGTACTTC. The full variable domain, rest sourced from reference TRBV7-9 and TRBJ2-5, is DTGVSQNPRHKITKRGQNVTFRCDPISEHNRLYWYRQTLGQGPEFLTYFQNEAQLEKSRLLSDRFSAERPKGSFSTLEIQRTEQGDSAMYLCASSLVDRDGGQETQYFGPGTRLLVL.

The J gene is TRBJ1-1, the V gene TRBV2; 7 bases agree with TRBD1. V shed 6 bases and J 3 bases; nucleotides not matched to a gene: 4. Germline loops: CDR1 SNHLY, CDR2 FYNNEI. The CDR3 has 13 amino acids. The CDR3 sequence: CASSLTGDTEAFF. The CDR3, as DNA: TGTGCCAGCAGCTTAACAGGGGACACTGAAGCTTTCTTT.

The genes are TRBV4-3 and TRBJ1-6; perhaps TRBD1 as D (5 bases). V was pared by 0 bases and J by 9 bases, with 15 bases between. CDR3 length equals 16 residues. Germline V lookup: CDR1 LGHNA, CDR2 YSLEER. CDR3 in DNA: TGCGCCAGCAGCCAAGATTTTACGGGGACTCGTTCACCCCTCCACTTT. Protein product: CASSQDFTGTRSPLHF.

The CDR3 loop reads CASNKLAGDHEQYF. In nucleotides, the CDR3 is TGTGCCAGCAACAAACTAGCGGGAGACCACGAGCAGTACTTC. The chain recombines TRBV6-5 with TRBJ2-7, with 11 positions matching TRBD2. V lost 7 bases to trimming and J lost 5 bases; unmatched junction nucleotides: 7. CDR3 length: 14 residues. Germline V gene lookup returns CDR1 MNHEY and CDR2 SVGAGI.

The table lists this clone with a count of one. In DNA form, the CDR3 reads TGTGCCAGCACTACCACAGGGGGCGTAGTAACTGAAGCTTTCTTT. It codes for CASTTTGGVVTEAFF. This chain connects TRBV28 to TRBJ1-1, with 9 bases identical to TRBD1. V was clipped by 7 bases and J by 5 bases; unmatched bases: 11. Germline CDR1 reads MDHEN; CDR2 reads SYDVKM. The CDR3 totals 15 residues.

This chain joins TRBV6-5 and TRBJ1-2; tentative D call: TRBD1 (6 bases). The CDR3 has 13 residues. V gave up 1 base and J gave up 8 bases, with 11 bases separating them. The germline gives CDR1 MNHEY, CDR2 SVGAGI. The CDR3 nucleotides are TGTGCCAGCAGTTACTGGGGGGGCAGGGGCTACACCTTC. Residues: CASSYWGGRGYTF.

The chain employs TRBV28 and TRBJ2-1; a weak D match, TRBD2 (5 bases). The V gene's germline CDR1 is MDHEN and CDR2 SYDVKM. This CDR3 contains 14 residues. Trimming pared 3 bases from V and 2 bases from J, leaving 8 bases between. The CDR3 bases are TGTGCCAGCAGTTTCACTAGTCCCTACAATGAGCAGTTCTTC. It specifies CASSFTSPYNEQFF.

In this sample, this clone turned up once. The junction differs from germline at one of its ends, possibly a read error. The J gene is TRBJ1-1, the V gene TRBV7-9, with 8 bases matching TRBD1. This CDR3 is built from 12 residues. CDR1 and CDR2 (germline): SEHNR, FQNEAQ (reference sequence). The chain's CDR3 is CASSLEDRVFFF. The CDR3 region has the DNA TGTGCCAGCAGCTTAGAGGACAGGGTATTCTTTTTT.

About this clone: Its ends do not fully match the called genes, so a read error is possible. The CDR3 reads CAWSVAGPTEASF. In nucleotides, the CDR3 is TGTGCCTGGAGTGTGGCAGGGCCCACTGAGGCTTCCTTT. The V gene is TRBV30, the J gene TRBJ1-1; the D gene is possibly TRBD1 (5 bases). The length of the CDR3 is 13 residues. Looked up from germline, CDR1 is GTSNPN and CDR2 is SVGIG (reference sequence). Full variable domain (outside the CDR3, taken from reference TRBV30 and TRBJ1-1): SQTIHQWPATLVQPVGSPLSLECTVEGTSNPNLYWYRQAAGRGLQLLFYSVGIGQISSEVPQNLSASRPQDRQFILSSKKLLLSDSGFYLCAWSVAGPTEASFGQGTRLTVV.

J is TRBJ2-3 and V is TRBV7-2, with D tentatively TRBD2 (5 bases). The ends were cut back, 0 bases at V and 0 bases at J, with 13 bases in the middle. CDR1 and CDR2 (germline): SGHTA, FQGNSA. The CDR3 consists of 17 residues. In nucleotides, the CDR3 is TGTGCCAGCAGCTTAGCGACCTCTGGCGGGAGCACAGATACGCAGTATTTT. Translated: CASSLATSGGSTDTQYF.

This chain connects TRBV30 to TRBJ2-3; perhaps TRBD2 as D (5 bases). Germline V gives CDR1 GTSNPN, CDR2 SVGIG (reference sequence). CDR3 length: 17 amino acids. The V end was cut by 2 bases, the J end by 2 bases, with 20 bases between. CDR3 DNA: TGTGCCTGGAGTCGGAGGCTTACCAGTGGGGTCACAGATACGCAGTATTTT. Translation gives CAWSRRLTSGVTDTQYF.

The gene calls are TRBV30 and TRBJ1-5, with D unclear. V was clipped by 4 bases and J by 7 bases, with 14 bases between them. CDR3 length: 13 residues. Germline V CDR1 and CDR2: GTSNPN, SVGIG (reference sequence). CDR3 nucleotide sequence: TGTGCCTGGAAGGCAGGAAACAAACAGCCCCAGCATTTT. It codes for CAWKAGNKQPQHF.